The clone carrying this T cell receptor beta chain was detected once. Its antigen is currently unknown. The data stem from a study of vaccination effects on CD4 cells after COVID-19. V lost 0 bases to trimming and J lost 5 bases, with 17 bases between them. The CDR3 loop spans 16 amino acids. Germline V gene sequence: CDR1 SGHRS, CDR2 YFSETQ. ViraFEST expansion of antigen-specific CD4+ T cells with viral peptide pools preceded sequencing. CD4+ T cell isolation took place after 10 days of culture. Vaccine recipients had no previous SARS-CoV-2 infection; their nucleocapsid antibodies were negative. Every well housed around 2 million PBMC, which grew in culture alongside around 11 IU/ml IL-2 and 10 ug/ml peptides. IL-2 medium supplanted half the medium on days 3 and 7. Points from the study as a whole: Long after vaccination, the clones induced by infection and by vaccine shrank markedly in size.

Assay: immunoSEQ multiplex PCR; the TCRdb copy retains only in-frame clones and omits some. The table lists some 20,000 clones, 70% of them singletons. The chain has TRBV5-1 and TRBJ1-1; possible D gene TRBD1, 6 bases. The TCR was taken from a human donor who received a COVID-19 vaccine. The specimen was CD4+ T cells from PBMCs cultured with HCoV-229E spike peptides, collected before COVID-19 vaccination. The CDR3 spells CASSLVVTGFETEAFF. The DNA for the CDR3 is TGCGCCAGCAGCTTGGTAGTCACAGGGTTCGAAACTGAAGCTTTCTTT. The complete variable domain, with remaining parts taken from reference TRBV5-1 and TRBJ1-1, reads KAGVTQTPRYLIKTRGQQVTLSCSPISGHRSVSWYQQTPGQGLQFLFEYFSETQRNKGNFPGRFSGRQFSNSRSEMNVSTLELGDSALYLCASSLVVTGFETEAFFGQGTRLTVV.